One TCR beta chain is described in this entry. The germline V and J ends were trimmed by 1 base and 5 bases, with 13 bases remaining between them. Germline CDR1 is MGHRA and CDR2 is YSYEKL. This CDR3 contains 15 residues. This specimen comes from a study of blood T cells in healthy people across ages. With a J-beta primer mix and a sample-barcoded 5' primer, a second PCR ran about 7 to 12 cycles. TCRdb reanalysed the 5' RACE reads using MiXCR and keeps one entry per CDR3 protein. The sample has about 1.5 million distinct CDR3 sequences, approximately 43% seen once. The chain is built from TRBV4-1 and TRBJ2-3, with D unclear. The sequenced sample consisted of blood. The clonotype was recovered from a woman in her late teens or twenties in good health. In nucleotides, the CDR3 is TGCGCCAGCAGCCAAGGGCTAGGGAATGGAGATACGCAGTATTTT. Its translation: CASSQGLGNGDTQYF.